This is a list of T cell receptor beta chains from one sample in a study of glioma-infiltrating T cells. TCRdb processed the multiplex PCR reads anew with MiXCR; each CDR3 protein has one entry. The table lists about 210,000 distinct CDR3 sequences, more than 25% of them singletons. The sequenced sample consisted of glioma tissue, nonneoplastic brain tissue, or PBMCs (not recorded which). These receptors all stem from a human donor with low-grade glioma or glioblastoma, undergoing nonglioma brain surgery, or in good health (not recorded which). CDR3s include the opening cysteine and the closing phenylalanine or tryptophan. A D gene is named only where the DNA matches it firmly. Size tells how often a clone was seen (once, few, many) or the class of an expanded clone, and some rows leave it out.

>TRBV7-9|many|-|TRBJ2-7
TGTGCCAGCAGCAATCCCCCAAAGTACGAGCAGTACTTC
CASSNPPKYEQYF
>TRBV27|-|TRBD1|TRBJ1-2
TGTGCCAGCAGTTTATTGGGCGGCGGACAGGGTGACTATGGCTACACCTTC
CASSLLGGGQGDYGYTF
>TRBV7-2|few|TRBD1|TRBJ2-7
TGTGCCAGCAGCTTACAGGGACAGGCCCTCTACGAGCAGTACTTC
CASSLQGQALYEQYF
>TRBV29-1|many|TRBD1|TRBJ1-1
TGCAGCGTTGGAATGACAGGGGAAGCTTTCTTT
CSVGMTGEAFF
>TRBV4-3|many|-|TRBJ2-1
TGCGCCAGCAGCCAAGATGGTAGCGGCTCGAGCTCCTACAATGAGCAGTTCTTC
CASSQDGSGSSSYNEQFF
>TRBV6-1|-|TRBD1|TRBJ2-3
TGTGCCAGCAGCTGGAGGACAGGGAGCACAGGTACGCAGTATTTT
CASSWRTGSTGTQYF
>TRBV6-1|-|-|TRBJ1-5
TGTGCCAGCAGAGAAGCGATATTCCAGGGTGCGTATCGGCCCCAGCATTTT
CASREAIFQGAYRPQHF
>TRBV29-1|-|-|TRBJ2-7
TGCAGCGCTCGGACACGGACCTCCTACGAGCAGTACTTC
CSARTRTSYEQYF
>TRBV20-1|many|TRBD1|TRBJ1-2
TGCAGTGCTAGAGTTAACAGGGGGTGGTATGGCTACACCTTC
CSARVNRGWYGYTF
>TRBV7-2|many|-|TRBJ2-7
TGTGCCAGCAGTTTCCCAGTATATCGTACAGTTTCCTCCTACGAGCAGTACTTC
CASSFPVYRTVSSYEQYF
>TRBV27|-|-|TRBJ2-7
TGTGCCAGCAGTCGGAGGACTGAGGGAGAGCAGTACTTC
CASSRRTEGEQYF
>TRBV12-5|few|TRBD1|TRBJ1-1
TGTGCTAGTGGTACGACTGGACAGGGGAGAATATACACTGAAGCTTTCTTT
CASGTTGQGRIYTEAFF
>TRBV3-1|many|-|TRBJ2-7
TGTGCCAGCAGCTCAGGGGAAACGGCCTACGAGCAGTACTTC
CASSSGETAYEQYF
>TRBV18|many|-|TRBJ2-7
TGTGCCAGCTCACCAAAAGACAAGTCCTACGAGCAGTACTTC
CASSPKDKSYEQYF
>TRBV6-6|-|-|TRBJ2-5
TGTGCCAGCAGTTACTCCAGGGGACGCCAAGAGACCCAGTACTTC
CASSYSRGRQETQYF
>TRBV5-4|many|TRBD2|TRBJ2-7
TGTGCCAGCAGCTCCCCCGGGAGGGCGGGCGAGCAGTACTTC
CASSSPGRAGEQYF
>TRBV12-3/TRBV12-4|-|-|TRBJ1-2
TGTGCCAGCAGTCCCTCGGGGGGGGGACAAGGGGTCTATGGCTACACCTTC
CASSPSGGGQGVYGYTF
>TRBV18|many|TRBD1|TRBJ2-3
TGTGCCAGCTCAAACAGGGGACGGTCAGACACAGATACGCAGTATTTT
CASSNRGRSDTDTQYF
>TRBV7-9|many|-|TRBJ2-5
TGTGCCAGCAGCTCGACAGGATTCCAAGAGACCCAGTACTTC
CASSSTGFQETQYF
>TRBV7-9|many|-|TRBJ1-2
TGTGCCAGCAGCCCAGCAGGGAGCTATGGCTACACCTTC
CASSPAGSYGYTF
>TRBV7-2|few|-|TRBJ2-5
TGTGCCAGCAGCTTAAACCCCCTCGGGGAAGAGACCCAGTACTTC
CASSLNPLGEETQYF
>TRBV6-5|-|TRBD2|TRBJ2-1
TGTGCCAGCAGTGTCGGGACTAGCGGGAGGGATGAGCAGTTCTTC
CASSVGTSGRDEQFF
>TRBV2|many|TRBD2|TRBJ2-7
TGTGCCAGCAGTGGGGGAGCGGGGAGCTACGAGCAGTACTTC
CASSGGAGSYEQYF
>TRBV28|few|-|TRBJ2-4
TGTGCCAGCAGTTTAACGGGAGAGGCGGCCAAAAACATTCAGTACTTC
CASSLTGEAAKNIQYF
>TRBV6-1|many|TRBD1|TRBJ2-1
TGTGCCAGCAGTTCGAGAGGACAGGGATATGCCTACAATGAGCAGTTCTTC
CASSSRGQGYAYNEQFF
>TRBV6-1|many|-|TRBJ2-5
TGTGCCAGCAGGAGGGGCCTCCAAGAGACCCAGTACTTC
CASRRGLQETQYF
>TRBV28|many|-|TRBJ2-7
TGTGCCAGCAGTTTAAGGGCTGGAGATGGAAAGGAGACCTACGAGCAGTACTTC
CASSLRAGDGKETYEQYF
>TRBV28|many|-|TRBJ1-2
TGTGCCAGCAGTTTAGACAGTTCTAACTATGGCTACACCTTC
CASSLDSSNYGYTF